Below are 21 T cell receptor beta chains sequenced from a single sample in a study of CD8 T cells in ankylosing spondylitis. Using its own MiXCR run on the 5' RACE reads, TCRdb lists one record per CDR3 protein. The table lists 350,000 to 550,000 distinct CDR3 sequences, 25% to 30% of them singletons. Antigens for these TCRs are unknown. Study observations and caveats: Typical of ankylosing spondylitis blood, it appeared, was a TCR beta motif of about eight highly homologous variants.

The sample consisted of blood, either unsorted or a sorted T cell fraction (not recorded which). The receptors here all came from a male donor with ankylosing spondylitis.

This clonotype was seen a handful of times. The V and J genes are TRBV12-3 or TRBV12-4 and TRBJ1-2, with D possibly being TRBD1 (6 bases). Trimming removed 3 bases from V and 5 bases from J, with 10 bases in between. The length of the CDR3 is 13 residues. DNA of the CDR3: TGTGCCAGCAGTTTCAGGGGCCGTTATGGCTACACCTTC. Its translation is CASSFRGRYGYTF.

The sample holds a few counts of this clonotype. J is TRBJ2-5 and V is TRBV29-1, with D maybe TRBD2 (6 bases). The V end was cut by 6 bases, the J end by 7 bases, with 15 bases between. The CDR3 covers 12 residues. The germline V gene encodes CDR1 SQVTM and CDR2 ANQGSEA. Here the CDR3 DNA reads TGCAGCGTCCGACGGGACTTGGTGACCCAGTACTTC. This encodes CSVRRDLVTQYF.

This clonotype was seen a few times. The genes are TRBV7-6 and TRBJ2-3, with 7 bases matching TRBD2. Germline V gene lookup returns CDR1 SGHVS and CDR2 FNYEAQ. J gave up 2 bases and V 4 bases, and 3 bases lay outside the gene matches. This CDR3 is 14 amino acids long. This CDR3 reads CASSSRDYTDTQYF. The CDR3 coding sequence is TGTGCCAGCAGCTCTCGGGACTACACAGATACGCAGTATTTT.

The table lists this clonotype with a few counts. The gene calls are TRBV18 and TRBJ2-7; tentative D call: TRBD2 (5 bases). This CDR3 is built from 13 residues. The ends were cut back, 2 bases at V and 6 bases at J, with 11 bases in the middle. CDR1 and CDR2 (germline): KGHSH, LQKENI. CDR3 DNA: TGTGCCAGCTCACCAGGCGAGGGTTCCGAGCAGTACGTC. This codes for CASSPGEGSEQYV.

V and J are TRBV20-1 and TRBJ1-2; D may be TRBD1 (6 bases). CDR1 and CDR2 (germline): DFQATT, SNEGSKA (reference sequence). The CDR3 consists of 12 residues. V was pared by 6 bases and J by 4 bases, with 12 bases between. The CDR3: CSATGAGYGYTF. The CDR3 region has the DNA TGCAGTGCGACAGGTGCTGGCTATGGCTACACCTTC.

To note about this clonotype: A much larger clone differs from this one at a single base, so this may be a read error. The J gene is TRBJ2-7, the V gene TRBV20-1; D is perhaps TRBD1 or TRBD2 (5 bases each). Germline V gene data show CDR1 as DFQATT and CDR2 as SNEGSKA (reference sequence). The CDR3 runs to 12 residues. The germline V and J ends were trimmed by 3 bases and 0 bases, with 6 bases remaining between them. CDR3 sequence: CSASGTSYEQYF. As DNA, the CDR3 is TGCAGTGCTAGCGGGACCTCCTACGAGCAGTACTTC.

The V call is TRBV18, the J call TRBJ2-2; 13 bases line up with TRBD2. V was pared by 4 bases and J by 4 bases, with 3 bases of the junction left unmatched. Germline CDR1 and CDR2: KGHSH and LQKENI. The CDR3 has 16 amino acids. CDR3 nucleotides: TGTGCCAGCTCACTTGGACTAGCGGGAGCCACCGGGGAGCTGTTTTTT. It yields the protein CASSLGLAGATGELFF.

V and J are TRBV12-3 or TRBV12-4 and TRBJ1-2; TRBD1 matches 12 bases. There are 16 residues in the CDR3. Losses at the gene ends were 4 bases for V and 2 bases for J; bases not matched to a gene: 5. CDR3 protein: CASSSRDRGPNYGYTF. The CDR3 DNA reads TGTGCCAGCAGTTCCCGGGACAGGGGGCCAAACTATGGCTACACCTTC.

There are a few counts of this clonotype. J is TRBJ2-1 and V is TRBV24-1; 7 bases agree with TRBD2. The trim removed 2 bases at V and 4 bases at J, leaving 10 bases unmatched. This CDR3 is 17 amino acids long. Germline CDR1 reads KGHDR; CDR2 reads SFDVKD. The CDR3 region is CATSDYPGGPPYNEQFF. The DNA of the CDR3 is TGTGCCACCAGTGATTACCCGGGAGGCCCCCCTTACAATGAGCAGTTCTTC.

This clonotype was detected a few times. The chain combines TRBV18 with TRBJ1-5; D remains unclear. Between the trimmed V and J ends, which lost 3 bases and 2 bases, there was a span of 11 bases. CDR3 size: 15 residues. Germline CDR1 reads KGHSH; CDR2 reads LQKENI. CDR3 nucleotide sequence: TGTGCCAGCTCACCTGACCCGAAGGGCAATCAGCCCCAGCATTTT. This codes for CASSPDPKGNQPQHF.

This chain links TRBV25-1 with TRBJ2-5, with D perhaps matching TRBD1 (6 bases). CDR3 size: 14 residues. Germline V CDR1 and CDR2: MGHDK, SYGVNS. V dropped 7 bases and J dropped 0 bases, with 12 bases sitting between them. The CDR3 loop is CASNQQGYQETQYF. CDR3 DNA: TGTGCCAGCAACCAACAGGGCTACCAAGAGACCCAGTACTTC.

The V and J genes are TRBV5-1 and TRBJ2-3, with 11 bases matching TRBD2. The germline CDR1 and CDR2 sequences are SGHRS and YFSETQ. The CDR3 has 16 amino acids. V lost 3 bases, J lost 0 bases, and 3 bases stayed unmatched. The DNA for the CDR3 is TGCGCCAGCAGCTCGGGACTAGCGGCTAGCACAGATACGCAGTATTTT. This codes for CASSSGLAASTDTQYF.

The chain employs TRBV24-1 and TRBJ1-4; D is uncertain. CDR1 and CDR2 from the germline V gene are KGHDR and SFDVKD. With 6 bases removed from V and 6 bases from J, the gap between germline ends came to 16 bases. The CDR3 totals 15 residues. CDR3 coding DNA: TGTGCCACCAGTCCAGGAAAGGCTCCTCATGAAAAACTGTTTTTT. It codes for CATSPGKAPHEKLFF.

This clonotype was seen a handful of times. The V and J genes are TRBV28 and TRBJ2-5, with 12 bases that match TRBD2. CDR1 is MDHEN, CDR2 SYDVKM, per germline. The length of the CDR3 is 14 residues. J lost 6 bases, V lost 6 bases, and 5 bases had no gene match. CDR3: CASRTSGSMKTQYF. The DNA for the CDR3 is TGTGCCAGCAGGACTAGCGGGAGTATGAAGACCCAGTACTTC.

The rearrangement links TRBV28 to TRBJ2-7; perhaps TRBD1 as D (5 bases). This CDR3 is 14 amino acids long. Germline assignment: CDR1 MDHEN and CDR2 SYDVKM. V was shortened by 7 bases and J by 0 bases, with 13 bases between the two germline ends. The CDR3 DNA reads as TGTGCCAGCACCGCCTTTAGGGGCTCCTACGAGCAGTACGTC. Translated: CASTAFRGSYEQYV.

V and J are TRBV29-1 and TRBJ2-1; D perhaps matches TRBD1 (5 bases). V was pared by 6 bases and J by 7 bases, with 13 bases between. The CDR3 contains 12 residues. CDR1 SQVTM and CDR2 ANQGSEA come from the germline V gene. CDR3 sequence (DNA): TGCAGCGTCGTGGGCAGGGATAATGAGCAGTTCTTC. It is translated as CSVVGRDNEQFF.

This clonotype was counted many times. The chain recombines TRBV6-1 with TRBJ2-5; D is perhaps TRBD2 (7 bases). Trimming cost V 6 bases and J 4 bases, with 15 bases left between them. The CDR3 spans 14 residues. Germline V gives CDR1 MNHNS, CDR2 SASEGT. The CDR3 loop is CASSPGGRAETQYF. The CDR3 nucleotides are TGTGCCAGCAGCCCCGGGGGGCGGGCAGAGACCCAGTACTTC.

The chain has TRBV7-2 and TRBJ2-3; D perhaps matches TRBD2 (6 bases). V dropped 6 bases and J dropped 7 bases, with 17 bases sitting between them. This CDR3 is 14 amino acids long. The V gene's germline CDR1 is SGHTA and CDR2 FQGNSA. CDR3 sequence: CASRQGGTGNTQYF. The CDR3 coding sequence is TGTGCCAGCAGGCAGGGTGGGACTGGTAATACGCAGTATTTT.

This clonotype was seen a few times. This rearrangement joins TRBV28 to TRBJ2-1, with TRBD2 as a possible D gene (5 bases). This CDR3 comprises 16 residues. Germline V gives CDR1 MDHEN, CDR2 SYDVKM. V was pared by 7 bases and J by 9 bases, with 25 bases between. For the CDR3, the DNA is TGTGCCAGCACCACCTCTTTGAGGGAATACACCGGTGAGCAGTTCTTC. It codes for CASTTSLREYTGEQFF.

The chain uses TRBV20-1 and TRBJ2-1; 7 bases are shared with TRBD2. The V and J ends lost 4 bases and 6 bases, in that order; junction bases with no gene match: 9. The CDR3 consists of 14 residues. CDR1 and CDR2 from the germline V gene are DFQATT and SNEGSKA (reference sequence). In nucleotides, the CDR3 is TGCAGTGCTACCCCTGCGGGAGTTCCCAATGAGCAGTTCTTC. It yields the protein CSATPAGVPNEQFF.

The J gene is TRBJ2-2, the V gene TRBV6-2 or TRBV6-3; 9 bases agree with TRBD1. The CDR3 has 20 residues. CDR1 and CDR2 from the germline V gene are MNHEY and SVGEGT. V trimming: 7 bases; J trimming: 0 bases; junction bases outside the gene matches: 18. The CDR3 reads CASTSLMGDRGGSNTGELFF. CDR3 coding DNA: TGTGCCAGCACCTCCCTAATGGGCGACAGGGGGGGATCGAACACCGGGGAGCTGTTTTTT.